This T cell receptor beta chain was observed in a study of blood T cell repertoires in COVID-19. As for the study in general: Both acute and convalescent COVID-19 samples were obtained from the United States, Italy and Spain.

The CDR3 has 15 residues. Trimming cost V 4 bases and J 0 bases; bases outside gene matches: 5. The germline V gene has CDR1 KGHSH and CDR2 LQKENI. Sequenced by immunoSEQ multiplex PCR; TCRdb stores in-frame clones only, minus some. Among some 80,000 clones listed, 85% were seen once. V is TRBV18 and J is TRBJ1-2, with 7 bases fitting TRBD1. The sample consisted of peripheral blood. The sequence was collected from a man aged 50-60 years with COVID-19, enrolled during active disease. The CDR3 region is CASSLGQSTNYGYTF. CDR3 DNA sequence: TGTGCCAGCTCACTGGGACAGAGTACTAACTATGGCTACACCTTC.